Below are 18 T cell receptor beta chains sequenced from a single sample in a study of shared T cell receptors in the human thymus. Produced via immunoSEQ multiplex PCR; TCRdb's table is partial and in-frame only. The sample includes about 610,000 clones, over 75% seen only once; the top ten take around 0.0099%. These same records also appear under a second study, on human thymus T cells.

The sequencing input was thymocytes. Receptors were obtained from a boy younger than two with a congenital heart defect.

This chain links TRBV15 with TRBJ2-3; D is perhaps TRBD2 (6 bases). This CDR3 region has 17 residues. Germline CDR1 LNHNV, CDR2 YYDKDF (reference sequence). V shed 0 bases and J shed 0 bases, with 13 bases lying between them. The CDR3 sequence: CATSRDSASESTDTQYF. The CDR3 DNA reads as TGTGCCACCAGCAGAGATAGCGCTAGCGAAAGCACAGATACGCAGTATTTT.

This sequence joins TRBV2 and TRBJ1-2; 12 nucleotides match TRBD1. V gave up 6 bases and J gave up 4 bases; unmatched junction bases: 6. The germline CDR1 and CDR2 sequences are SNHLY and FYNNEI. CDR3 length: 15 residues. The chain's CDR3 is CASRRRDRGLYGYTF. DNA of the CDR3: TGTGCCAGCAGAAGAAGGGACAGGGGGCTCTATGGCTACACCTTC.

The gene calls are TRBV20-1 and TRBJ2-1, with D unresolved. V was shortened by 7 bases and J by 12 bases, with 10 bases between the two germline ends. CDR1 is DFQATT and CDR2 is SNEGSKA in the germline V gene (reference sequence). The CDR3 spans 9 residues. The chain's CDR3 is CSGSVGQFF. CDR3 bases: TGCAGTGGGTCCGTCGGGCAGTTCTTC.

V usage is TRBV5-4 and J usage is TRBJ2-3; 9 positions match TRBD2. J was trimmed by 4 bases and V by 4 bases; bases with no gene match: 13. This CDR3 is built from 17 residues. Germline-derived CDR1 and CDR2 are SGHNT and YYREEE (reference sequence). The CDR3 nucleotides read TGTGCCAGCAGCCCGGGTGGTAGCGGGAGTGATGCAGATACGCAGTATTTT. Protein: CASSPGGSGSDADTQYF.

The chain uses TRBV19 and TRBJ1-5; no firm D call. In germline, CDR1 is LNHDA, CDR2 SQIVND (reference sequence). The CDR3 contains 16 residues. V gave up 2 bases and J gave up 0 bases, with 11 bases separating them. CDR3 DNA: TGTGCCAGTAGTATATTAACACACCTTAGCAATCAGCCCCAGCATTTT. Protein sequence: CASSILTHLSNQPQHF.

The chain recombines TRBV4-3 with TRBJ2-1, with TRBD2 matching 8 bases. Germline CDR1 LGHNA, CDR2 YSLEER. This CDR3 has 16 residues. V dropped 1 base and J dropped 2; count of bases not matched to a gene: 4. This CDR3 is CASSQVAGPAYNEQFF. CDR3 DNA: TGCGCCAGCAGCCAAGTAGCGGGGCCCGCCTACAATGAGCAGTTCTTC.

The rearrangement uses TRBV4-1 and TRBJ2-7; TRBD1 matches 10 bases. The germline V gene has CDR1 MGHRA and CDR2 YSYEKL. V dropped 0 bases and J dropped 3; count of bases not matched to a gene: 11. This CDR3 comprises 18 residues. CDR3 in amino acids: CASSQDRMGGTGVYEQYF. The CDR3 nucleotides are TGCGCCAGCAGCCAAGATCGGATGGGCGGGACAGGGGTCTACGAGCAGTACTTC.

The chain joins TRBV27 to TRBJ2-2; TRBD1 matches 7 bases. This CDR3 is 12 amino acids long. Germline V gives CDR1 MNHEY, CDR2 SMNVEV (reference sequence). Losses at the gene ends were 8 bases for V and 5 bases for J; bases not matched to a gene: 2. The CDR3 loop is CASWTGTGELFF. The CDR3 DNA is TGTGCCAGCTGGACAGGTACCGGGGAGCTGTTTTTT.

This clone was seen a single time. CDR3 sequence (DNA): TGTGCAGGCGGGGGGGAGGGCCGCTCCGAGCAGTACTTC. It translates to CAGGGEGRSEQYF. V and J are TRBV5-4 and TRBJ2-7; 9 bases fit TRBD2. Germline V CDR1 and CDR2: SGHNT, YYREEE (reference sequence). The CDR3 has 13 amino acids.

V usage is TRBV7-6 and J usage is TRBJ2-5; TRBD1 agrees at 10 bases. The CDR3 runs to 15 residues. V lost 5 bases to trimming and J lost 3 bases; unmatched junction nucleotides: 6. Germline lookup yields CDR1 SGHVS and CDR2 FNYEAQ. This CDR3 is CASSKTGTGEETQYF. The DNA for the CDR3 is TGTGCCAGCAGCAAAACCGGGACAGGGGAAGAGACCCAGTACTTC.

J is TRBJ2-1 and V is TRBV19, with 8 bases lining up with TRBD2. V was clipped by 3 bases and J by 5 bases; unmatched bases: 6. CDR3 length: 15 amino acids. Looked up from germline, CDR1 is LNHDA and CDR2 is SQIVND (reference sequence). The CDR3 DNA sequence: TGTGCCAGTAGTATGGGAAGCGGGAGCCACAATGAGCAGTTCTTC. Amino acids: CASSMGSGSHNEQFF.

The gene calls are TRBV6-1 and TRBJ2-7; the D gene is possibly TRBD1 (6 bases). The germline V gene encodes CDR1 MNHNS and CDR2 SASEGT. The CDR3 spans 13 residues. The CDR3 coding sequence is TGTGCGGGTACAGGGTGGGACTCCTACGAGCAGTACTTC. Its translation: CAGTGWDSYEQYF.

This rearrangement joins TRBV7-9 to TRBJ2-7; a weak D match, TRBD1 (6 bases). Germline CDR1 is SEHNR and CDR2 is FQNEAQ (reference sequence). CDR3 size: 12 residues. The germline V and J ends were trimmed by 5 bases and 5 bases, with 10 bases remaining between them. CDR3 in amino acids: CASSPNRDEQYF. The CDR3 region has the DNA TGTGCCAGCAGCCCGAACAGGGACGAGCAGTACTTC. Variable domain in full (rest from reference TRBV7-9 and TRBJ2-7): DTGVSQNPRHKITKRGQNVTFRCDPISEHNRLYWYRQTLGQGPEFLTYFQNEAQLEKSRLLSDRFSAERPKGSFSTLEIQRTEQGDSAMYLCASSPNRDEQYFGPGTRLTVT.

This clone appeared a single time. This chain's CDR3 is CASSKEAGHQPQHF. The CDR3 bases are TGTGCCAGCAGCAAAGAGGCAGGTCATCAGCCCCAGCATTTT. The chain employs TRBV21-1 and TRBJ1-5; the table names TRBD1, a call not compared with the DNA. TRBV21-1 counts as a pseudogene. This CDR3 comprises 14 residues.

The chain uses TRBV12-5 and TRBJ1-2, with 7 bases lining up with TRBD1. The CDR3 totals 14 residues. Germline trimming cut 2 bases from V and 4 bases from J; bases unmatched to any gene: 4. Germline V gene lookup returns CDR1 LGHNT and CDR2 FRNRAP. The CDR3 DNA follows: TGTGCTAGTGGTTTGCCCCGGACAGGCTATGGCTACACCTTC. It encodes CASGLPRTGYGYTF.

The rearrangement uses TRBV7-2 and TRBJ1-4; D is uncertain. The CDR3 is 16 amino acids. V lost 5 bases to trimming and J lost 2 bases, with 15 bases between them. Germline values: CDR1 SGHTA, CDR2 FQGNSA. The CDR3 is CASSHGSLCTNEKLFF. The CDR3 DNA reads TGTGCCAGCAGCCACGGGAGCCTCTGCACTAATGAAAAACTGTTTTTT.

The J gene is TRBJ1-2, the V gene TRBV29-1; D might be TRBD1 (5 bases). The V gene lost 5 bases and the J gene lost 6 bases, with 16 bases spanning the gap. This CDR3 is built from 13 residues. CDR1 and CDR2 (germline): SQVTM, ANQGSEA. The CDR3 region is CSVKLSGVDGYTF. CDR3 sequence (DNA): TGCAGCGTTAAACTATCGGGGGTCGATGGCTACACCTTC. Full variable domain (outside the CDR3, taken from reference TRBV29-1 and TRBJ1-2): SAVISQKPSRDICQRGTSLTIQCQVDSQVTMMFWYRQQPGQSLTLIATANQGSEATYESGFVIDKFPISRPNLTFSTLTVSNMSPEDSSIYLCSVKLSGVDGYTFGSGTRLTVV.

This chain links TRBV28 with TRBJ2-3; 14 bases are shared with TRBD2. There are 16 residues in the CDR3. CDR1 is MDHEN, CDR2 SYDVKM, per germline. Unmatched junction bases numbered 8, after V lost 8 bases and J lost 4 bases. The CDR3 DNA reads TGTGCCAGCTGGACAGGGACTAGCGGGAGACCAGATACGCAGTATTTT. Amino acid sequence: CASWTGTSGRPDTQYF.